This T cell receptor beta chain originates from a study of technical replicates of blood from a few donors. Trimming removed 6 bases from V and 5 bases from J, with 16 bases in between. CDR3 length: 14 amino acids. Germline lookup yields CDR1 MNHEY and CDR2 SVGAGI. Data came from immunoSEQ multiplex PCR; TCRdb stores just in-frame clones and leaves some out. The sample lists 80,000 to 95,000 clones; roughly 94% were seen once. The chain couples TRBV6-5 to TRBJ1-1, with D tentatively TRBD1 (6 bases). The sample taken for sequencing was T cells isolated from PBMCs. The sequence came from a human donor in good health. The CDR3 DNA is TGTGCCAGCAGCATACAGGGCACACGGACTGAAGCTTTCTTT. Its translation is CASSIQGTRTEAFF.